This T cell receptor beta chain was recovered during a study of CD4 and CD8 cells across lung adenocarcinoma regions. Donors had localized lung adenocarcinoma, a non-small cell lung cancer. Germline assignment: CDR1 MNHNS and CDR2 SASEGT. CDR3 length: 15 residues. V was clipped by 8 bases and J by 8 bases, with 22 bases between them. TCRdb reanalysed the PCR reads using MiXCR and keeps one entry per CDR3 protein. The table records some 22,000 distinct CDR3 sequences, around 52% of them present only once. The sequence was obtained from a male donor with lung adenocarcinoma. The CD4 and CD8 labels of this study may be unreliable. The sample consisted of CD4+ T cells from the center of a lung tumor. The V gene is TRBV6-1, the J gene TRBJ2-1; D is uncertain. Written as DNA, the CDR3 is TGTGCCAGCCAGCCGATGGCAGGTGGAAGAGATGAGCAGTTCTTC. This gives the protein CASQPMAGGRDEQFF.